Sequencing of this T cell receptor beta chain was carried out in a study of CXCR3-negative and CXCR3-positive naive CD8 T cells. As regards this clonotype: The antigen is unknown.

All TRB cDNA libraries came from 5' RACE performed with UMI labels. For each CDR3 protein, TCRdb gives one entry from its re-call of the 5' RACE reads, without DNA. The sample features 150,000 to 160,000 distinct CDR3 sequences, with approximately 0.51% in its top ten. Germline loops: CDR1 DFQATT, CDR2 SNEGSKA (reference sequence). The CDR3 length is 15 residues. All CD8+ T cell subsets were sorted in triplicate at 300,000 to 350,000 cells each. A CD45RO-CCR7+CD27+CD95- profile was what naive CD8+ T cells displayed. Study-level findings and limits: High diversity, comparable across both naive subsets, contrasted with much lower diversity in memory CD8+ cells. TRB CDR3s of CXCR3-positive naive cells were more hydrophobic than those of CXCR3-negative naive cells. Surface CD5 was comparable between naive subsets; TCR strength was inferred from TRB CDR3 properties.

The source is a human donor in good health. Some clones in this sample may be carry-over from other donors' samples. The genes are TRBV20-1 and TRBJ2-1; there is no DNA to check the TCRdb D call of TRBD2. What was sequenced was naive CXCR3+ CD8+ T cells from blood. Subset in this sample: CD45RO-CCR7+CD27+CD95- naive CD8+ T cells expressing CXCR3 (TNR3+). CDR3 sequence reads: CSARDPSGTILEQFF.